This TCR beta chain was observed in a study of early stage breast cancer tumors. Some clones are missing from TCRdb's copy, which holds only in-frame ones; the method was immunoSEQ multiplex PCR. The sample consists of fewer than 80,000 clones, 75% to 90% of them appearing once. Germline V gene data show CDR1 as SEHNR and CDR2 as FQNEAQ (reference sequence). The V end lost 1 base, the J end lost 7 bases, and 13 bases lay between the germline ends. The CDR3 extends over 14 amino acids. Material for sequencing was blood. The chain employs TRBV7-9 and TRBJ2-5; tentative D call: TRBD1 (5 bases). The source of this sequence is a person aged 40 to 49 with breast cancer. In nucleotides, the CDR3 is TGTGCCAGCAGCTTAGAAGGGGCTCTGGCGACCCAGTACTTC. Protein product: CASSLEGALATQYF.